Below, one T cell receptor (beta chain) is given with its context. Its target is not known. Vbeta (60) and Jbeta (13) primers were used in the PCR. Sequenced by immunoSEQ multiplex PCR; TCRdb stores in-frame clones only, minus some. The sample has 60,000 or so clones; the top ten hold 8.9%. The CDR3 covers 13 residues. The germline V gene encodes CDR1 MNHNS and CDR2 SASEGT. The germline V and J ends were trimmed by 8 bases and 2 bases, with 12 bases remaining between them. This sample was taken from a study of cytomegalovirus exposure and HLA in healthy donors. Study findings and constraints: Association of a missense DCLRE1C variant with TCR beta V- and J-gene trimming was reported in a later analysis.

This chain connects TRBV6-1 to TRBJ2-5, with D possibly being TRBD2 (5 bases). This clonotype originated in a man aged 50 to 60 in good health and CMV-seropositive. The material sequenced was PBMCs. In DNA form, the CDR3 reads TGTGCCAGCGAGGACTTACTACAAGAGACCCAGTACTTC. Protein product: CASEDLLQETQYF.